This entry concerns a single T cell receptor beta chain. The antigen is unknown. A multiplex PCR was run with 60 Vbeta primers and 13 Jbeta primers. The method was immunoSEQ multiplex PCR; TCRdb's version includes in-frame clones alone and lacks a portion of them. This sample contains around 130,000 clones. The V gene's germline CDR1 is MRHNA and CDR2 SNTAGT. The CDR3 has 13 amino acids. The J segment lost 9 bases and the V segment lost 3 bases, leaving 2 bases of the junction unmatched. This entry comes from a study of cytomegalovirus exposure and HLA in healthy donors. Study-level points and caveats: Per a prior analysis, the majority of TCR beta V segments were productive roughly 90% or roughly 30% of the time. Among TCR beta chains, those listed as cytomegalovirus-associated numbered more than 150. Among the CMV-associated chains, a few were confirmed in vitro as specific for CMV antigens. Immune exposure information comprised only CMV serostatus.

The genes are TRBV6-4 and TRBJ1-6; 7 nucleotides align to TRBD1. The sample comprised PBMCs. The receptor was derived from a woman aged 40 to 50 in good health and CMV-seronegative. The CDR3 DNA reads TGTGCCAGCAGTGAAGCAGGGGGTTCACCCCTCCACTTT. Translating it yields CASSEAGGSPLHF.